The 26 T cell receptor beta chains below were found in one sample sequenced in a study of blood T cell repertoires in COVID-19. The table came from immunoSEQ multiplex PCR; TCRdb's copy has only in-frame clones and leaves some out. The sample records under 250,000 clones, more than 75% being singletons. The sequencing input was peripheral blood. All receptors come from a woman in her thirties or forties with acute or convalescent COVID-19.

The V and J genes are TRBV7-7 and TRBJ2-1, with 14 positions matching TRBD2. After removal of 5 bases from V and 7 bases from J, the junction contained 4 bases not matched to a gene. CDR1 is SSHAT and CDR2 is FNYEAQ in the germline V gene (reference sequence). The CDR3 has 15 amino acids. In nucleotides, the CDR3 is TGTGCCAGCAGCGTCGGGACTAGCGGGAGTAATGAGCAGTTCTTC. Translating it yields CASSVGTSGSNEQFF.

The rearrangement links TRBV4-2 to TRBJ1-3, with D possibly being TRBD1 (5 bases). Germline CDR1 LGHNA, CDR2 YNFKEQ. V was shortened by 6 bases and J by 2 bases, with 17 bases between the two germline ends. This CDR3 is built from 16 residues. CDR3 region: CASSLAPTGAGNTIYF. CDR3 nucleotides: TGTGCCAGCAGTCTAGCCCCTACGGGGGCTGGAAACACCATATATTTT.

V gene TRBV2 combines with J gene TRBJ2-7; 7 nucleotides agree with TRBD2. The CDR3 spans 13 residues. CDR1 and CDR2 from the germline V gene are SNHLY and FYNNEI. V dropped 7 bases and J dropped 5; count of bases not matched to a gene: 8. For the CDR3, the DNA is TGTGCCAGCACTGGCGGGAGTAGAAACGAGCAGTACTTC. Translating gives CASTGGSRNEQYF.

This clone was counted only a few times. This chain uses TRBV21-1 with TRBJ2-7; the table's D call, TRBD2, has no DNA check behind it. TRBV21-1 represents a pseudogene. CDR3 size: 15 residues. This chain's CDR3 is CASSKRTGRRYEQYF. The CDR3 bases are TGTGCCAGCAGCAAACGAACCGGGAGAAGATACGAGCAGTACTTC.

The chain carries TRBV4-1 and TRBJ1-6, with TRBD1 matching 8 bases. The trim removed 0 bases at V and 8 bases at J, leaving 3 bases unmatched. This CDR3 spans 15 amino acids. Per the germline V gene, CDR1 is MGHRA and CDR2 is YSYEKL. CDR3 bases: TGCGCCAGCAGCCAAGAAAGACAGGGGTATTCACCCCTCCACTTT. Translating it yields CASSQERQGYSPLHF.

The chain carries TRBV27 and TRBJ1-2; D unresolved. CDR3 size: 13 residues. V lost 8 bases and J 1 base, leaving 11 bases between the germline ends. Germline values: CDR1 MNHEY, CDR2 SMNVEV (reference sequence). The DNA of the CDR3 is TGTGCCAGCTCCGACGGGAATAACTATGGCTACACCTTC. Translating gives CASSDGNNYGYTF.

The chain has TRBV7-2 and TRBJ1-2; 8 bases fit TRBD1. CDR3 size: 13 residues. Germline V lookup: CDR1 SGHTA, CDR2 FQGNSA. Trimming cost V 5 bases and J 6 bases; bases outside gene matches: 5. CDR3 amino acids: CASSEDRVNGYTF. CDR3 coding DNA: TGTGCCAGCAGCGAGGACAGGGTCAATGGCTACACCTTC.

About this clone: This sample includes further DNA sequences coding for the same CDR3. The rearrangement joins TRBV29-1 to TRBJ1-1; 9 positions match TRBD1. The germline V gene has CDR1 SQVTM and CDR2 ANQGSEA. Trimming removed 6 bases from V and 4 bases from J; junction bases left unmatched: 3. This CDR3 is built from 12 residues. The chain's CDR3 is CSVSQGATEAFF. Here the CDR3 DNA reads TGCAGCGTGTCACAGGGGGCCACTGAAGCTTTCTTT.

The J gene is TRBJ2-3, the V gene TRBV13; weak D call: TRBD2 (6 bases). CDR3 length: 15 residues. V dropped 4 bases and J dropped 2 bases, with 13 bases sitting between them. Germline V gene sequence: CDR1 PRHDT, CDR2 FYEKMQ (reference sequence). The CDR3 DNA is TGTGCCAGCAGCTCTTTAGCGGAAAACACAGATACGCAGTATTTT. It is translated as CASSSLAENTDTQYF.

The rearrangement uses TRBV19 and TRBJ2-7; TRBD1 agrees at 9 bases. CDR3 length: 15 amino acids. Germline-derived CDR1 and CDR2 are LNHDA and SQIVND (reference sequence). J gave up 4 bases and V 6 bases, and 10 bases lay outside the gene matches. The CDR3 region is CASSPNRGRYYEQYF. Here the CDR3 DNA reads TGTGCCAGTAGCCCGAACAGGGGGCGATATTACGAGCAGTACTTC.

This clone was observed a single time. The V call is TRBV29-1, the J call TRBJ2-2; D ambiguous. Germline V gene data show CDR1 as SQVTM and CDR2 as ANQGSEA. The CDR3 extends over 13 amino acids. Trimming took 0 bases from V and 3 from J, leaving 5 bases between them. The CDR3 region has the DNA TGCAGCGTTGAAGAGGCCGACACCGGGGAGCTGTTTTTT. Translation: CSVEEADTGELFF.

This chain uses TRBV7-8 with TRBJ2-6; possible D gene TRBD1, 5 bases. Trimming cost V 5 bases and J 0 bases, with 17 bases left between them. Germline-derived CDR1 and CDR2 are SGHVS and FQNEAQ. This CDR3 region has 18 residues. Here the CDR3 DNA reads TGTGCCAGCAGCCGCCTTGCGACAGATATCTCTGGGGCCAACGTCCTGACTTTC. Amino acids: CASSRLATDISGANVLTF. The complete variable domain, with remaining parts taken from reference TRBV7-8 and TRBJ2-6, reads GAGVSQSPRYKVAKRGQDVALRCDPISGHVSLFWYQQALGQGPEFLTYFQNEAQLDKSGLPSDRFFAERPEGSVSTLKIQRTQQEDSAVYLCASSRLATDISGANVLTFGAGSRLTVL.

The chain carries TRBV14 and TRBJ2-2, with D possibly TRBD2 on 6 matching bases. Deletions cut 4 bases from V and 4 bases from J, with 10 bases between. This CDR3 spans 14 amino acids. The germline V gene has CDR1 SGHDN and CDR2 FVKESK. In nucleotides, the CDR3 is TGTGCCAGCAGCCGGACTATCAGCACCGGGGAGCTGTTTTTT. Translation gives CASSRTISTGELFF.

The chain couples TRBV9 to TRBJ2-7; 8 bases are a match to TRBD1. Germline-derived CDR1 and CDR2 are SGDLS and YYNGEE. The CDR3 totals 16 residues. The V and J ends lost 0 bases and 4 bases, in that order; junction bases with no gene match: 9. The CDR3 bases are TGTGCCAGCAGCGTAGGGGGGGACAGGTCGCGGTACGAGCAGTACTTC. Protein sequence: CASSVGGDRSRYEQYF.

V is TRBV6-5 and J is TRBJ1-2; unclear D gene. Germline lookup yields CDR1 MNHEY and CDR2 SVGAGI. This CDR3 is 15 amino acids long. Trimming pared 0 bases from V and 2 bases from J, leaving 10 bases between. Here the CDR3 DNA reads TGTGCCAGCAGTTACTCGGCCAGAAAGAACTATGGCTACACCTTC. Its translation: CASSYSARKNYGYTF.

This sequence joins TRBV18 and TRBJ2-7; 9 positions match TRBD1. V trimming: 6 bases; J trimming: 4 bases; junction bases outside the gene matches: 4. Germline-derived CDR1 and CDR2 are KGHSH and LQKENI. This CDR3 has 13 amino acids. CDR3 in amino acids: CASSTGGLYEQYF. The CDR3 bases are TGTGCCAGCTCCACAGGGGGCTTATACGAGCAGTACTTC.

The chain combines TRBV7-3 with TRBJ2-3; D not certain. The CDR3 is made up of 15 amino acids. Germline values: CDR1 SGHTA, CDR2 FQGTGA. V was cut by 2 bases and J by 0 bases, with 9 bases left in between. The CDR3: CASSLVSTSTDTQYF. The DNA of the CDR3 is TGTGCCAGCAGCTTAGTGTCTACCAGCACAGATACGCAGTATTTT.

This CDR3 reads CASSVPPRNTGELFF. The CDR3 DNA reads as TGTGCCAGCAGTGTTCCTCCGCGGAACACCGGGGAGCTGTTTTTT. The V gene is TRBV2, the J gene TRBJ2-2; D remains unclear. Germline loops: CDR1 SNHLY, CDR2 FYNNEI. Trimming stripped 4 bases from V and 1 base from J, with 10 bases between. The CDR3 contains 15 residues. Complete variable domain (other parts from reference TRBV2 and TRBJ2-2): EPEVTQTPSHQVTQMGQEVILRCVPISNHLYFYWYRQILGQKVEFLVSFYNNEISEKSEIFDDQFSVERPDGSNFTLKIRSTKLEDSAMYFCASSVPPRNTGELFFGEGSRLTVL.

This chain links TRBV2 with TRBJ2-7, with D possibly TRBD1 on 5 matching bases. The CDR3 length is 14 residues. Germline V gene lookup returns CDR1 SNHLY and CDR2 FYNNEI. The V end was cut by 2 bases, the J end by 0 bases, with 8 bases between. In DNA, the CDR3 is TGTGCCAGCAGTGAACAGGGTAGCTCCTACGAGCAGTACTTC. Translation: CASSEQGSSYEQYF.

The chain has TRBV19 and TRBJ1-1; D ambiguous. CDR3 length equals 13 residues. The V gene lost 5 bases and the J gene lost 1 base, with 8 bases spanning the gap. Germline loops: CDR1 LNHDA, CDR2 SQIVND (reference sequence). CDR3 region: CASSGRWNTEAFF. In DNA, the CDR3 is TGTGCCAGTAGTGGGCGATGGAACACTGAAGCTTTCTTT.

The V call is TRBV6-1, the J call TRBJ2-7; 7 bases map to TRBD1. In germline, CDR1 is MNHNS, CDR2 SASEGT. The CDR3 extends over 15 amino acids. J was trimmed by 4 bases and V by 1 base; bases with no gene match: 7. The CDR3 DNA follows: TGTGCCAGCAGTGAAGGACAGGGCGGGTTTTACGAGCAGTACTTC. It specifies CASSEGQGGFYEQYF.

The chain carries TRBV19 and TRBJ1-5; D gene ambiguous. The CDR3 runs 15 residues. Trimming removed 6 bases at V and 1 base at J, with 13 bases between. Germline values: CDR1 LNHDA, CDR2 SQIVND (reference sequence). DNA of the CDR3: TGTGCCAGTAGCCGGTTGTTCGAGAGCAATCAGCCCCAGCATTTT. This translates into CASSRLFESNQPQHF.

This clone appeared a few times. The chain recombines TRBV3-1 (or the pseudogene TRBV3-2) with TRBJ1-2; a possible D gene is TRBD1 (5 bases). Deletions cut 2 bases from V and 8 bases from J, with 18 bases between. The V gene's germline CDR1 is LGHDT and CDR2 YNNKEL (reference sequence). This CDR3 is 15 amino acids long. Written as DNA, the CDR3 is TGTGCCAGCAGCCAATCCGTAAGGGGTTTGGGGGGCTACACCTTC. It yields the protein CASSQSVRGLGGYTF.

The J gene is TRBJ1-5, the V gene TRBV2, with TRBD1 matching 7 bases. Germline V gene sequence: CDR1 SNHLY, CDR2 FYNNEI. With 2 bases clipped from V and 5 bases from J, the junction kept 3 bases outside the gene matches. The CDR3 consists of 14 residues. CDR3 nucleotides: TGTGCCAGCAGTGAATGGACAGGAGATCAGCCCCAGCATTTT. Its protein product is CASSEWTGDQPQHF.

Comment on this clone: The same CDR3 is also encoded by other DNA sequences in this sample. The genes are TRBV6-5 and TRBJ2-1; D ambiguous. The V end lost 5 bases, the J end lost 0 bases, and 5 bases lay between the germline ends. The CDR3 sequence is 13 residues long. Germline V CDR1 and CDR2: MNHEY, SVGAGI. The CDR3 reads CASSRSSYNEQFF. DNA of the CDR3: TGTGCCAGCAGTCGGAGCTCCTACAATGAGCAGTTCTTC.

V and J are TRBV7-2 and TRBJ2-4, with D maybe TRBD1 (6 bases). Trimming shortened V by 1 base and J by 6 bases, and 13 bases separated the two germline ends. This CDR3 comprises 15 residues. In germline, CDR1 is SGHTA, CDR2 FQGNSA. CDR3 coding DNA: TGTGCCAGCAGCTTAGAAGGACAGACCTTAAACATTCAGTACTTC. This encodes CASSLEGQTLNIQYF.